Listed here are 21 T cell receptor beta chains from one sample, sequenced in a study of blood T cell repertoires in COVID-19. Measured with immunoSEQ multiplex PCR; TCRdb has only the in-frame clones, and not every one. Of a few hundred thousand clones in the sample, about 88% were seen once. Sequenced sample: peripheral blood. The receptors were sampled from a man aged 18 to 29 with active or convalescent COVID-19.

J is TRBJ1-4 and V is TRBV3-1 (or the pseudogene TRBV3-2); TRBD1 is a possible D gene (6 bases). V lost 3 bases, J lost 6 bases, and 14 bases lay in between. Germline CDR1 is LGHDT and CDR2 is YNNKEL (reference sequence). The CDR3 loop spans 15 amino acids. The CDR3 DNA is TGTGCCAGCAGCCACCACCGGGACACAGATGAAAAACTGTTTTTT. The encoded protein is CASSHHRDTDEKLFF.

The chain recombines TRBV19 with TRBJ2-7; tentatively, D is TRBD1 (5 bases). Germline values: CDR1 LNHDA, CDR2 SQIVND (reference sequence). CDR3 length equals 14 residues. V lost 3 bases to trimming and J lost 3 bases, with 12 bases between them. The CDR3 loop reads CASSIEFRDYEQYF. The CDR3 bases are TGTGCCAGTAGTATCGAATTCAGGGACTACGAGCAGTACTTC.

The chain has TRBV19 and TRBJ1-4; D is ambiguous. The CDR3 spans 13 residues. The germline gives CDR1 LNHDA, CDR2 SQIVND (reference sequence). V lost 8 bases and J 7 bases, leaving 14 bases between the germline ends. The CDR3 is CASQTLNGEKLFF. As DNA, the CDR3 is TGTGCCAGTCAGACACTTAACGGTGAAAAACTGTTTTTT. Supplemented by reference TRBV19 and TRBJ1-4, the full variable domain reads DGGITQSPKYLFRKEGQNVTLSCEQNLNHDAMYWYRQDPGQGLRLIYYSQIVNDFQKGDIAEGYSVSREKKESFPLTVTSAQKNPTAFYLCASQTLNGEKLFFGSGTQLSVL.

A note on this clone: Within the sample, other DNA sequences also encode this same CDR3. The chain couples TRBV6-1 to TRBJ2-2; weak D call: TRBD1 (5 bases). V gave up 3 bases and J gave up 5 bases, with 7 bases separating them. The CDR3 consists of 13 residues. Looked up from germline, CDR1 is MNHNS and CDR2 is SASEGT. The CDR3 DNA follows: TGTGCCAGCAGTGAGCAGGGAACCGGGGAGCTGTTTTTT. It translates to CASSEQGTGELFF.

This clone was recorded only once. The CDR3 DNA reads as TGTGCCACCAGCCCAGCCGGGACAGGGATAGGAAGCAATCAGCCCCAGCATTTT. This translates into CATSPAGTGIGSNQPQHF. The V gene is TRBV24-1, the J gene TRBJ1-5; 9 bases agree with TRBD1. CDR1 is KGHDR and CDR2 is SFDVKD in the germline V gene. The CDR3 has 18 amino acids. Losses at the gene ends were 7 bases for V and 1 base for J; bases not matched to a gene: 13.

The J gene is TRBJ2-3, the V gene TRBV24-1, with 7 bases lining up with TRBD2. The CDR3 sequence is 14 residues long. J was trimmed by 5 bases and V by 8 bases; bases with no gene match: 9. Germline V gene lookup returns CDR1 KGHDR and CDR2 SFDVKD. This chain's CDR3 is CATTGPGRGDTQYF. The CDR3 DNA sequence: TGTGCCACCACGGGGCCAGGGAGGGGAGATACGCAGTATTTT.

The chain carries TRBV24-1 and TRBJ1-4; D is unresolved. The CDR3 length is 16 residues. Trimming cost V 3 bases and J 3 bases, with 13 bases left between them. Germline assignment: CDR1 KGHDR and CDR2 SFDVKD. CDR3 region: CATSDPLESPNEKLFF. As DNA, the CDR3 is TGTGCCACCAGTGATCCTTTGGAGAGTCCTAATGAAAAACTGTTTTTT.

The chain uses TRBV15 and TRBJ2-3; D perhaps matches TRBD2 (5 bases). This CDR3 has 16 residues. The V gene lost 3 bases and the J gene lost 2 bases, with 15 bases spanning the gap. Germline V CDR1 and CDR2: LNHNV, YYDKDF (reference sequence). CDR3 loop: CATSSRTLAITDTQYF. The CDR3, as DNA: TGTGCCACCAGCAGCCGGACTCTGGCAATCACAGATACGCAGTATTTT.

The rearrangement uses TRBV12-3 or TRBV12-4 and TRBJ2-7, with 7 nucleotides matching TRBD2. There are 13 residues in the CDR3. V lost 6 bases to trimming and J lost 2 bases; unmatched junction nucleotides: 4. The DNA for the CDR3 is TGTGCCAGCAGAAGAGCGGGGCCCTACGAGCAGTACTTC. This translates into CASRRAGPYEQYF.

The V call is TRBV6-5, the J call TRBJ1-6, with D perhaps matching TRBD1 (6 bases). With 7 bases removed from V and 10 bases from J, the gap between germline ends came to 14 bases. Looked up from germline, CDR1 is MNHEY and CDR2 is SVGAGI. The CDR3 spans 13 residues. The CDR3 loop is CASTPGVRSPLHF. The CDR3 bases are TGTGCCAGCACCCCAGGGGTACGCTCACCCCTCCACTTT.

This rearrangement joins TRBV30 to TRBJ1-4; TRBD1 agrees at 9 bases. There are 13 residues in the CDR3. Germline CDR1 is GTSNPN and CDR2 is SVGIG (reference sequence). Trimming took 5 bases from V and 8 from J; bases not matched to a gene: 6. This CDR3 is CAWRTGGWEKLFF. In DNA form, the CDR3 reads TGTGCCTGGCGTACAGGGGGCTGGGAAAAACTGTTTTTT.

This rearrangement joins TRBV19 to TRBJ2-3, with 10 bases fitting TRBD1. The CDR3 sequence is 18 residues long. Germline V gene data show CDR1 as LNHDA and CDR2 as SQIVND (reference sequence). V lost 5 bases to trimming and J lost 2 bases; unmatched junction nucleotides: 13. The chain's CDR3 is CASSGTGASSAPTDTQYF. For the CDR3, the DNA is TGTGCCAGTAGTGGGACAGGGGCCTCATCCGCCCCCACAGATACGCAGTATTTT.

This chain connects TRBV24-1 to TRBJ1-3; TRBD1 might be the D (5 bases). The CDR3 is 13 residues long. Germline V gene data show CDR1 as KGHDR and CDR2 as SFDVKD. Trimming removed 9 bases at V and 0 bases at J, with 8 bases between. The CDR3 sequence is CATQGISGNTIYF. CDR3 nucleotides: TGTGCCACCCAGGGCATCTCTGGAAACACCATATATTTT.

The chain carries TRBV27 and TRBJ2-3; D is unresolved. The CDR3 is 14 amino acids. The ends were cut back, 1 base at V and 4 bases at J, with 9 bases in the middle. The germline V gene has CDR1 MNHEY and CDR2 SMNVEV (reference sequence). This CDR3 reads CASSLWSSADTQYF. The DNA for the CDR3 is TGTGCCAGCAGTTTATGGAGTTCGGCAGATACGCAGTATTTT.

This clone was recorded only once. This chain connects TRBV19 to TRBJ2-1; 12 positions agree with TRBD2. Germline V gene lookup returns CDR1 LNHDA and CDR2 SQIVND (reference sequence). J lost 4 bases, V lost 11 bases, and 9 bases had no gene match. This CDR3 contains 15 residues. Here the CDR3 reads CASRALAGGYNEQFF. CDR3 in DNA: TGTGCCTCCCGAGCACTAGCGGGAGGATACAATGAGCAGTTCTTC. Supplemented by reference TRBV19 and TRBJ2-1, the full variable domain reads DGGITQSPKYLFRKEGQNVTLSCEQNLNHDAMYWYRQDPGQGLRLIYYSQIVNDFQKGDIAEGYSVSREKKESFPLTVTSAQKNPTAFYLCASRALAGGYNEQFFGPGTRLTVL.

This chain links TRBV4-2 with TRBJ2-1; D gene ambiguous. CDR3 length: 14 residues. CDR1 LGHNA and CDR2 YNFKEQ come from the germline V gene. V was clipped by 1 base and J by 6 bases, with 10 bases between them. Here the CDR3 reads CASSQGQAGNEQFF. The CDR3 bases are TGTGCCAGCAGCCAAGGGCAGGCAGGCAATGAGCAGTTCTTC.

This chain connects TRBV16 to TRBJ2-1; perhaps TRBD1 as D (6 bases). V was clipped by 4 bases and J by 9 bases, with 10 bases between them. This CDR3 has 12 residues. Germline V lookup: CDR1 KGHSY, CDR2 FQNENV. In DNA, the CDR3 is TGTGCCAGCAGCCTTACAGGGATTGAGCAGTTCTTC. Translated: CASSLTGIEQFF. The full variable domain, its missing parts supplied by reference TRBV16 and TRBJ2-1, is GEEVAQTPKHLVRGEGQKAKLYCAPIKGHSYVFWYQQVLKNEFKFLISFQNENVFDETGMPKERFSAKCLPNSPCSLEIQATKLEDSAVYFCASSLTGIEQFFGPGTRLTVL.

The rearrangement joins TRBV5-8 to TRBJ2-1; 10 nucleotides align to TRBD2. Germline values: CDR1 SGHTS, CDR2 YDEGEE. V was clipped by 3 bases and J by 6 bases; unmatched bases: 9. The CDR3 length is 16 residues. The CDR3 nucleotides read TGTGCCAGCAGCTACTTCGGGACTAGCGCTATCAATGAGCAGTTCTTC. Protein product: CASSYFGTSAINEQFF.

The chain has TRBV11-3 and TRBJ2-1, with 11 bases matching TRBD2. Per germline, CDR1 SGHNT and CDR2 YENEEA. CDR3 size: 14 residues. V was clipped by 5 bases and J by 10 bases; unmatched bases: 7. CDR3 in amino acids: CASSPLAGEREQFF. The DNA of the CDR3 is TGTGCCAGCAGCCCACTAGCGGGAGAACGAGAGCAGTTCTTC.

This sequence joins TRBV7-9 and TRBJ1-3; D not certain. The CDR3 spans 14 residues. Trimming left V 1 base short and J 3 bases short, with 7 bases between. The germline gives CDR1 SEHNR, CDR2 FQNEAQ (reference sequence). This chain's CDR3 is CASSLEQVGNTIYF. The CDR3 coding sequence is TGTGCCAGCAGCTTAGAGCAGGTTGGAAACACCATATATTTT.

The chain carries TRBV7-8 and TRBJ2-1; TRBD2 aligns across 11 bases. The CDR3 extends over 15 amino acids. The J segment lost 10 bases and the V segment lost 3 bases, leaving 8 bases of the junction unmatched. Per germline, CDR1 SGHVS and CDR2 FQNEAQ. The CDR3, as DNA: TGTGCCAGCAGCTTGGAGCGACTAGCGGGACTAGAGCAGTTCTTC. Translated: CASSLERLAGLEQFF.